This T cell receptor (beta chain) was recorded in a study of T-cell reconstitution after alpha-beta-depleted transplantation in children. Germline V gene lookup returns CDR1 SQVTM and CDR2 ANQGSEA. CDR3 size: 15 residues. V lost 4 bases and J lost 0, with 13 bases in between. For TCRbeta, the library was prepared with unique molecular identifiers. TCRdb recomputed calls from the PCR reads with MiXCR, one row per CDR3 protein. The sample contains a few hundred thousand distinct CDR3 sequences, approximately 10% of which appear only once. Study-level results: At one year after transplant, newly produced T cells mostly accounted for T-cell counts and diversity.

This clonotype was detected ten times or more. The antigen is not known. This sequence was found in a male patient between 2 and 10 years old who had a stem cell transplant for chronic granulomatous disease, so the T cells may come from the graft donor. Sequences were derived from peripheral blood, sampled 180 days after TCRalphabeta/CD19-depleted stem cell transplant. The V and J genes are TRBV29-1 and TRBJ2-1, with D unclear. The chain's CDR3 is CSVVAHPSSYNEQFF. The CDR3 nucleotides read TGCAGCGTTGTCGCGCATCCTAGCTCCTACAATGAGCAGTTCTTC.